The 14 T cell receptor beta chains below were found in one sample sequenced in a study of identifying expanded T cells in peripheral blood. Assay: immunoSEQ multiplex PCR; the TCRdb copy retains only in-frame clones and omits some. The sample lists approximately 85,000 clones, just under 85% occurring once. Source material: blood. These receptors were obtained from a person aged 18 to 70 in good health.

The rearrangement links TRBV28 to TRBJ2-2; no clear D. Germline V CDR1 and CDR2: MDHEN, SYDVKM. The CDR3 sequence is 14 residues long. Trimming shortened V by 3 bases and J by 8 bases, and 13 bases separated the two germline ends. The DNA for the CDR3 is TGTGCCAGCAGTTTGTCGCGTTCCAGGGGGGAGCTGTTTTTT. Translating gives CASSLSRSRGELFF.

This chain joins TRBV5-4 and TRBJ2-1; 10 bases match TRBD2. The CDR3 is made up of 18 amino acids. Germline CDR1 SGHNT, CDR2 YYREEE (reference sequence). J lost 3 bases, V lost 2 bases, and 11 bases had no gene match. CDR3 nucleotides: TGTGCCAGCAGCTTTGCTGGGGCTAGCGGGAGCGTCTACAATGAGCAGTTCTTC. This sequence encodes CASSFAGASGSVYNEQFF.

The rearrangement links TRBV29-1 to TRBJ2-2; 12 nucleotides agree with TRBD2. The germline CDR1 and CDR2 sequences are SQVTM and ANQGSEA. The V gene end was trimmed by 4 bases and the J gene end by 7 bases; junction bases not matched to a gene: 7. The CDR3 sequence is 15 residues long. The CDR3 nucleotides are TGCAGCGTTGGGACTAGCGGGAAGTCAGGCGGGGAGCTGTTTTTT. Translated, it gives CSVGTSGKSGGELFF.

This chain uses TRBV7-8 with TRBJ1-5; no reliable D call. Per the germline V gene, CDR1 is SGHVS and CDR2 is FQNEAQ. The V end was cut by 1 base, the J end by 6 bases, with 13 bases between. The CDR3 contains 15 residues. Written as DNA, the CDR3 is TGTGCCAGCAGCTTAGAGTTAATGGTGGTTCAGCCCCAGCATTTT. It codes for CASSLELMVVQPQHF.

The CDR3 reads CASSPLIVALYNEQFF. The DNA of the CDR3 is TGTGCCAGCAGTCCACTTATCGTGGCCCTATACAATGAGCAGTTCTTC. This chain links TRBV28 with TRBJ2-1; D remains unclear. Trimming shortened V by 5 bases and J by 4 bases, and 18 bases separated the two germline ends. The length of the CDR3 is 16 residues. Germline values: CDR1 MDHEN, CDR2 SYDVKM.

The chain carries TRBV9 and TRBJ2-3; D is ambiguous. Trimming cost V 2 bases and J 1 base, with 8 bases left between them. There are 14 residues in the CDR3. Germline CDR1 reads SGDLS; CDR2 reads YYNGEE. DNA for the CDR3: TGTGCCAGCAGCGTTGGGATGGGCACAGATACGCAGTATTTT. It codes for CASSVGMGTDTQYF.

This chain joins TRBV5-1 and TRBJ1-4, with D possibly matching TRBD1 (6 bases). Trimming removed 4 bases at V and 0 bases at J, with 16 bases between. CDR3 size: 17 residues. Germline V gives CDR1 SGHRS, CDR2 YFSETQ. DNA of the CDR3: TGCGCCAGCAGCGCTACAGGGCCCTCTGCAACTAATGAAAAACTGTTTTTT. This sequence encodes CASSATGPSATNEKLFF.

V is TRBV4-1 and J is TRBJ2-7, with TRBD2 as a possible D gene (6 bases). The V gene lost 4 bases and the J gene lost 3 bases, with 19 bases spanning the gap. Germline-derived CDR1 and CDR2 are MGHRA and YSYEKL. CDR3 length equals 16 residues. The CDR3 region is CASSPGETGAFYEQYF. In DNA form, the CDR3 reads TGCGCCAGCAGCCCCGGGGAGACGGGAGCCTTCTACGAGCAGTACTTC.

The chain recombines TRBV28 with TRBJ1-4; 12 bases map to TRBD1. This CDR3 spans 15 amino acids. CDR1 and CDR2 (germline): MDHEN, SYDVKM. The ends lost 4 bases at V and 7 bases at J; junction bases unmatched: 4. The CDR3 reads CASSWGGQGAEKLFF. The DNA for the CDR3 is TGTGCCAGCAGTTGGGGGGGACAGGGGGCTGAAAAACTGTTTTTT.

This sequence joins TRBV18 and TRBJ2-1; no firm D call. Germline-derived CDR1 and CDR2 are KGHSH and LQKENI. V dropped 2 bases and J dropped 2 bases, with 10 bases sitting between them. This CDR3 contains 15 residues. The CDR3 DNA sequence: TGTGCCAGCTCACCAGCACGGAGCACCTACAATGAGCAGTTCTTC. Its translation is CASSPARSTYNEQFF.

V and J are TRBV4-3 and TRBJ2-5, with 9 positions matching TRBD2. V lost 1 base to trimming and J lost 5 bases; unmatched junction nucleotides: 8. Germline V gene data show CDR1 as LGHNA and CDR2 as YSLEER. The CDR3 contains 16 residues. The CDR3 region is CASSQVGASGTETQYF. The CDR3, as DNA: TGCGCCAGCAGCCAAGTCGGGGCTAGCGGGACGGAGACCCAGTACTTC.

With respect to this clone: At one boundary the junction diverges from the germline segment, which might be a read error. The chain links TRBV7-7 to TRBJ2-7, with 7 bases aligning to TRBD1. CDR1 is SSHAT and CDR2 is FNYEAQ in the germline V gene (reference sequence). The CDR3 is 14 amino acids. CDR3 loop: CASSLGGQSYEQYF. The CDR3, as DNA: TGTGCTAGCAGCCTAGGGGGACAGTCCTACGAGCAGTACTTC.

V is TRBV7-8 and J is TRBJ2-7, with D possibly TRBD1 on 5 matching bases. Trimming removed 1 base from V and 3 bases from J, with 10 bases in between. The CDR3 loop spans 14 amino acids. Germline V CDR1 and CDR2: SGHVS, FQNEAQ. CDR3 amino acids: CASSLGGNYYEQYF. The CDR3 coding sequence is TGTGCCAGCAGCTTAGGGGGCAACTACTACGAGCAGTACTTC.

The rearrangement joins TRBV9 to TRBJ2-7; 8 bases are a match to TRBD2. CDR1 and CDR2 (germline): SGDLS, YYNGEE. V lost 0 bases, J lost 3 bases, and 5 bases stayed unmatched. The length of the CDR3 is 15 residues. As DNA, the CDR3 is TGTGCCAGCAGCGTAGCTCGGGAGGGGATCTACGAGCAGTACTTC. Protein product: CASSVAREGIYEQYF.